This T cell receptor (beta chain) was captured in a study of control samples from healthy donors and cancer patients. Germline assignment: CDR1 MDHEN and CDR2 SYDVKM. V lost 2 bases and J lost 1, with 5 bases in between. This CDR3 spans 13 amino acids. Here immunoSEQ multiplex PCR was the method, and the copy in TCRdb shows in-frame clones only, minus some. Counted here are some 13,000 clones, approximately 80% occurring once; the ten biggest clones make up 7.5% to 9%. The gene calls are TRBV28 and TRBJ1-2; D uncertain. What was sequenced was formalin-fixed, paraffin-embedded tissue. This TCR derives from a male donor with melanoma. The CDR3 reads CASSLVFNYGYTF. The CDR3 nucleotides are TGTGCCAGCAGTTTAGTCTTTAACTATGGCTACACCTTC.